This T cell receptor beta chain originates from a study of cytomegalovirus exposure and HLA in healthy donors. Findings of the study overall: It was reportedly the case that the classifier diagnosed cytomegalovirus status with high specificity and sensitivity. Three chains tied to CMV proved CMV antigen-specific in vitro.

Sequenced by immunoSEQ multiplex PCR; TCRdb stores in-frame clones only, minus some. The sample carries roughly 80,000 clones, 90% to 95% recorded once. Looked up from germline, CDR1 is SGHVS and CDR2 is FNYEAQ. There are 14 residues in the CDR3. With 5 bases clipped from V and 7 bases from J, the junction kept 9 bases outside the gene matches. An approximately 130-subject validation cohort, separate from the roughly 700-subject first cohort, supplied the donors. Worth noting for this clone: The antigen is undetermined.

V gene TRBV7-6 combines with J gene TRBJ1-2; TRBD1 matches 8 bases. Sequencing was performed on PBMCs. This receptor was obtained from a man between 18 and 35 years old in good health and CMV-seronegative. The CDR3 DNA reads as TGTGCCAGCAGCACCCCGGACAGGGCGGCTGGCTACACCTTC. The encoded protein is CASSTPDRAAGYTF.